The source of this TCR beta chain is a study of cytomegalovirus exposure and HLA in healthy donors. CDR1 and CDR2 from the germline V gene are SGHTA and FQGTGA. The V gene end was trimmed by 3 bases and the J gene end by 1 base; junction bases not matched to a gene: 5. The CDR3 runs 15 residues. Study results and limitations: Researchers reported in a later analysis that common viral pathogens appeared linked to several top clusters.

The sample holds a few counts of this clone. What it recognizes is unknown. PCR employed 60 Vbeta and 13 Jbeta primers. Sequencing was performed with immunoSEQ multiplex PCR; in TCRdb, only in-frame clones are kept and a portion is missing. The sample carries tens of thousands of clones, approximately 7.6% recorded once. The sequence came from a man between 50 and 59 years old in good health and CMV-seronegative. Input material: PBMCs. The rearrangement uses TRBV7-3 and TRBJ2-7; 8 bases agree with TRBD1. The CDR3 bases are TGTGCCAGCAGCTTCCGGGACAGGTATTCCTACGAGCAGTACTTC. Translation gives CASSFRDRYSYEQYF.